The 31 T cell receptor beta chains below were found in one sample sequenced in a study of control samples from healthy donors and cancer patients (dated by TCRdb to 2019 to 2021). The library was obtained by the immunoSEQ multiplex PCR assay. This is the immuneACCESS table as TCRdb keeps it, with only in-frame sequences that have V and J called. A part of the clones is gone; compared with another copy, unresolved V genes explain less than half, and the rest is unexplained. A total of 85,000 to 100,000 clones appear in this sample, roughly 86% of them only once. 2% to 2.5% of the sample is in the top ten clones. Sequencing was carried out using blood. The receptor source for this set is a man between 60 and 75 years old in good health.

The CDR3 sequence is CASSPPRGTDTQYF. For the CDR3, the DNA is TGTGCCAGCAGTCCTCCGCGGGGCACAGATACGCAGTATTTT. The V and J genes are TRBV28 and TRBJ2-3; D is perhaps TRBD2 (5 bases). Looked up from germline, CDR1 is MDHEN and CDR2 is SYDVKM. The CDR3 consists of 14 residues. Trimming left V 5 bases short and J 1 base short, with 10 bases between.

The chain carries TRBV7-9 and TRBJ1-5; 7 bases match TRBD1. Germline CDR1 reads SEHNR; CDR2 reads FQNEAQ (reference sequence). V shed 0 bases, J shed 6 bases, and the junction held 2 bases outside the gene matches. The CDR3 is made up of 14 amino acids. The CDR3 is CASSLATGSQPQHF. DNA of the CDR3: TGTGCCAGCAGCTTAGCGACAGGGAGTCAGCCCCAGCATTTT.

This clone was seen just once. CDR3 coding DNA: TGTGCCAGCAGCCAAGGAGAGGATTCTAGCACAGATACGCAGTATTTT. Translating it yields CASSQGEDSSTDTQYF. The chain couples TRBV3-1 (or the pseudogene TRBV3-2) to TRBJ2-3; no clear D gene. Trimming removed 1 base from V and 0 bases from J, with 11 bases in between. Germline CDR1 LGHDT, CDR2 YNNKEL (reference sequence). This CDR3 contains 16 residues.

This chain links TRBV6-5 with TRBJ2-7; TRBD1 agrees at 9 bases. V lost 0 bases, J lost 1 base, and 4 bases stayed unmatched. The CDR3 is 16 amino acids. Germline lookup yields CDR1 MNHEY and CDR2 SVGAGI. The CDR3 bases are TGTGCCAGCAGTTACTCGTCCGGGACAGGGTCCTACGAGCAGTACTTC. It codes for CASSYSSGTGSYEQYF.

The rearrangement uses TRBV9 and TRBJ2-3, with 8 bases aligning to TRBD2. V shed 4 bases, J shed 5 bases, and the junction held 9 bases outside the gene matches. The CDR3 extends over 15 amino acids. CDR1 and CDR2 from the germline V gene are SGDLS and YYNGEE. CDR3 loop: CASSFTGTRGDTQYF. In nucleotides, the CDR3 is TGTGCCAGCAGCTTTACCGGGACTAGAGGAGATACGCAGTATTTT.

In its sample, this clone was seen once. The CDR3, as DNA: TGTGCCAGCAGTTTATACGGGGGCGCCGTAGATACGCAGTATTTT. Amino acid sequence: CASSLYGGAVDTQYF. V is TRBV27 and J is TRBJ2-3, with D possibly called TRBD1 or TRBD2 (6 bases each). Per the germline V gene, CDR1 is MNHEY and CDR2 is SMNVEV (reference sequence). The CDR3 loop spans 15 amino acids. V dropped 1 base and J dropped 5 bases, with 13 bases sitting between them.

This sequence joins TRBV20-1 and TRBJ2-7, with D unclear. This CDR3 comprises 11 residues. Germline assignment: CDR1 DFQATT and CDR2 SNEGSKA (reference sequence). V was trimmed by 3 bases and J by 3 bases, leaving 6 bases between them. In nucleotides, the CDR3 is TGCAGTGCTAGGGGTAGCTACGAGCAGTACTTC. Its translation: CSARGSYEQYF.

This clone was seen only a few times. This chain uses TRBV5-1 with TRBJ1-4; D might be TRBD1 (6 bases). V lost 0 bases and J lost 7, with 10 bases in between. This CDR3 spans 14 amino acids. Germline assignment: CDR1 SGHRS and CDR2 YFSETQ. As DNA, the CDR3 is TGCGCCAGCAGCTTGGGGGGGGCGAGTGAAAAACTGTTTTTT. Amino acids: CASSLGGASEKLFF.

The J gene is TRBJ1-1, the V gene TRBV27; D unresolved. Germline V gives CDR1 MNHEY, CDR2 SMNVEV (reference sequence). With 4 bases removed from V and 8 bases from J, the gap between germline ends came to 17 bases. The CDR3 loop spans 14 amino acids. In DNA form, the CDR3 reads TGTGCCAGCAGTTCGACCTTCAGGACCTCCGAAGCTTTCTTT. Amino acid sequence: CASSSTFRTSEAFF.

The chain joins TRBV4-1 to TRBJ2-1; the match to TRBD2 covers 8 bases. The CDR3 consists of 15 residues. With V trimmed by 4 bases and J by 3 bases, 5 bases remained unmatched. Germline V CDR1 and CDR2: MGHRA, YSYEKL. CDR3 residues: CASSPERELYNEQFF. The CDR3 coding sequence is TGCGCCAGCAGCCCCGAGCGGGAGCTCTACAATGAGCAGTTCTTC.

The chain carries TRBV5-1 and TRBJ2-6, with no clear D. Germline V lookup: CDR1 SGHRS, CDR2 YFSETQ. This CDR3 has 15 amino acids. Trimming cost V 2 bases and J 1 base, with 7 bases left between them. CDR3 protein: CASSFGGSGANVLTF. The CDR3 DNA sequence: TGCGCCAGCAGCTTCGGTGGGTCTGGGGCCAACGTCCTGACTTTC.

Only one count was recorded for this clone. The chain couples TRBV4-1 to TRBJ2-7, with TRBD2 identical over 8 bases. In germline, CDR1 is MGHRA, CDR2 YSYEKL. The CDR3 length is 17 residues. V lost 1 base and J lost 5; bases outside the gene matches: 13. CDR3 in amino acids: CASSQGIVSGSENEQYF. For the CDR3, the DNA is TGCGCCAGCAGCCAAGGTATTGTGAGCGGGAGTGAAAACGAGCAGTACTTC.

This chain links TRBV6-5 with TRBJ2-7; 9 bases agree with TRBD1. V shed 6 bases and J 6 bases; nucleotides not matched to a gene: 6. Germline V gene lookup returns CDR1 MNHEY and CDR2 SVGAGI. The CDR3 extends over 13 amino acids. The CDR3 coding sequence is TGTGCCAGCAGGGCGGGACAGGGCGGCGAGCAGTACTTC. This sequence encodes CASRAGQGGEQYF.

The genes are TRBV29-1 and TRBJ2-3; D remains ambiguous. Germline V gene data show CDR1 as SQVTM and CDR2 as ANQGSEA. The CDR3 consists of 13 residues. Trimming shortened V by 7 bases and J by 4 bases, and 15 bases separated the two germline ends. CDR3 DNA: TGCAGCGCCACCCATCACTCGGCAGATACGCAGTATTTT. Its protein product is CSATHHSADTQYF.

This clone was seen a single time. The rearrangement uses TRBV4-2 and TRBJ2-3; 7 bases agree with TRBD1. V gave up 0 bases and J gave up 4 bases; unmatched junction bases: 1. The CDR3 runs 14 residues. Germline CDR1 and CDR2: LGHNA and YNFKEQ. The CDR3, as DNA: TGTGCCAGCAGCCAAGATAGGGGGCCAGATACGCAGTATTTT. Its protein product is CASSQDRGPDTQYF.

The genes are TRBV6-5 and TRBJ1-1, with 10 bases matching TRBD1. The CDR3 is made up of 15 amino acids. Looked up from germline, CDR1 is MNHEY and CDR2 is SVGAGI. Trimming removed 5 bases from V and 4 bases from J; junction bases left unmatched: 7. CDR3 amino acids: CASSPTGGESTEAFF. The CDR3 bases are TGTGCCAGCAGTCCGACAGGGGGCGAGAGCACTGAAGCTTTCTTT.

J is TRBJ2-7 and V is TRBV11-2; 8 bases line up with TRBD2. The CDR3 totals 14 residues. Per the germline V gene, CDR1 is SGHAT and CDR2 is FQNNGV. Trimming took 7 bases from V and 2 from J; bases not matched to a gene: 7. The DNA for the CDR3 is TGTGCCAGCACCCCTCTAGCGGGCCCCTACGAGCAGTACTTC. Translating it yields CASTPLAGPYEQYF.

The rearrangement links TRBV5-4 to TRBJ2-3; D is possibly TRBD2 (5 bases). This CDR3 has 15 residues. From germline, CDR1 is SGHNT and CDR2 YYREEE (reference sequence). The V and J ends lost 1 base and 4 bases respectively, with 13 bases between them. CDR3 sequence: CASSLRFGVPDTQYF. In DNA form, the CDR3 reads TGTGCCAGCAGCTTGAGATTCGGGGTCCCAGATACGCAGTATTTT.

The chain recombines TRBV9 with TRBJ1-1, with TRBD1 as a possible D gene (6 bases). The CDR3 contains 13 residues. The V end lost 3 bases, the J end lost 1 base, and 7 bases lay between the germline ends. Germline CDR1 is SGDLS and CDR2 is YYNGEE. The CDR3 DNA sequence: TGTGCCAGCAGCGAGGGACAGAACACTGAAGCTTTCTTT. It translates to CASSEGQNTEAFF.

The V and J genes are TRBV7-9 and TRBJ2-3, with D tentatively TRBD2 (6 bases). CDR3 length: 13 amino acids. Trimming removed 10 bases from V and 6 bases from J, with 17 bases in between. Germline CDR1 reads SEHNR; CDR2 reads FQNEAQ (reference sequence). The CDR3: CATMGREVDTQYF. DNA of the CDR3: TGTGCCACCATGGGGCGGGAAGTCGATACGCAGTATTTT.

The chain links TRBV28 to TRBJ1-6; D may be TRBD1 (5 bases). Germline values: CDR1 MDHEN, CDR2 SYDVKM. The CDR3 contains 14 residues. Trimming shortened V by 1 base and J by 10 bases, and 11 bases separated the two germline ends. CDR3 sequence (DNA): TGTGCCAGCAGTTTATATGTGGGGGAGTCACCCCTCCACTTT. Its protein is CASSLYVGESPLHF.

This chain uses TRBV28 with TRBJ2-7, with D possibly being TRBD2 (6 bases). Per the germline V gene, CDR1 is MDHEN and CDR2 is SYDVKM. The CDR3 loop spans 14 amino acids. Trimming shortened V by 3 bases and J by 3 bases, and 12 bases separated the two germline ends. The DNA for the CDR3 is TGTGCCAGCAGTTTTCACGGGAGCAGCTACGAGCAGTACTTC. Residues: CASSFHGSSYEQYF. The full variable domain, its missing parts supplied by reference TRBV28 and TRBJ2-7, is DVKVTQSSRYLVKRTGEKVFLECVQDMDHENMFWYRQDPGLGLRLIYFSYDVKMKEKGDIPEGYSVSREKKERFSLILESASTNQTSMYLCASSFHGSSYEQYFGPGTRLTVT.

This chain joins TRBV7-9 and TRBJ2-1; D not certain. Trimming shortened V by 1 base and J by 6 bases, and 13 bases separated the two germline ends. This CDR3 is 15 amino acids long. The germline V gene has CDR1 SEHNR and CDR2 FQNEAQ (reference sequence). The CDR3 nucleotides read TGTGCCAGCAGCTTAGGGGATCTGGGAATCAATGAGCAGTTCTTC. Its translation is CASSLGDLGINEQFF.

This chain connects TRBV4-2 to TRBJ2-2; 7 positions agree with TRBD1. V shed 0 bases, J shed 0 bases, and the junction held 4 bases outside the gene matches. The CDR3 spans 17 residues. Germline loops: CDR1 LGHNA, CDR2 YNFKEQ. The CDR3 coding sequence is TGTGCCAGCAGCCAAGATGGCCAGGGGGCGAACACCGGGGAGCTGTTTTTT. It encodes CASSQDGQGANTGELFF.

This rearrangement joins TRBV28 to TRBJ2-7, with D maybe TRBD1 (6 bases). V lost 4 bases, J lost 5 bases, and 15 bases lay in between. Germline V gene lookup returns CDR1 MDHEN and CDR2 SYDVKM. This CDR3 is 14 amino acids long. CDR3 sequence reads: CASSSPGQLDEQYF. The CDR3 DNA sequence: TGTGCCAGCAGTTCACCGGGACAACTCGACGAGCAGTACTTC.

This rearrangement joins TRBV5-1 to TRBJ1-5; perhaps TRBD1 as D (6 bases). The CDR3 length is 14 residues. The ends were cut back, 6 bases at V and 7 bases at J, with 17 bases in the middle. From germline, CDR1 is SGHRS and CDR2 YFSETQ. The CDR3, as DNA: TGCGCCAGCACCCTGGCGGCAGGGGACCAGCCCCAGCATTTT. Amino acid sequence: CASTLAAGDQPQHF.

CDR3 nucleotides: TGTGCCTGGAGTCCAGGGGTTTTGTCCAACACTGAAGCTTTCTTT. Translated, it gives CAWSPGVLSNTEAFF. V is TRBV30 and J is TRBJ1-1, with D possibly matching TRBD1 (6 bases). Per the germline V gene, CDR1 is GTSNPN and CDR2 is SVGIG (reference sequence). Trimming removed 2 bases from V and 2 bases from J, with 15 bases in between. There are 15 residues in the CDR3. Full variable domain (remainder filled in from reference TRBV30 and TRBJ1-1): SQTIHQWPATLVQPVGSPLSLECTVEGTSNPNLYWYRQAAGRGLQLLFYSVGIGQISSEVPQNLSASRPQDRQFILSSKKLLLSDSGFYLCAWSPGVLSNTEAFFGQGTRLTVV.

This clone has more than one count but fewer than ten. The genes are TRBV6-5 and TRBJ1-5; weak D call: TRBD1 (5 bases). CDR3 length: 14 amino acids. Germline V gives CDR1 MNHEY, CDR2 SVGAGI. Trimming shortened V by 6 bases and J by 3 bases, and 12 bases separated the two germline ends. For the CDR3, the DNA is TGTGCCAGCAGGCGTCGGGGGGACAATCAGCCCCAGCATTTT. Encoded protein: CASRRRGDNQPQHF.

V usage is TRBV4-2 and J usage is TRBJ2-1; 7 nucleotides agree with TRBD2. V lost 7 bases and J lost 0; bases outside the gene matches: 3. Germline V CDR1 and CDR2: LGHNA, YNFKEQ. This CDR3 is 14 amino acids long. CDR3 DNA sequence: TGTGCCAGCAACCCGGGGGGCTCCTACAATGAGCAGTTCTTC. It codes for CASNPGGSYNEQFF.

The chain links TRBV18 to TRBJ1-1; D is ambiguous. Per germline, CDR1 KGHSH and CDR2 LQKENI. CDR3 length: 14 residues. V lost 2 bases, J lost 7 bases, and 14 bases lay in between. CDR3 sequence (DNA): TGTGCCAGCTCACCAGGTGCGGGGTTCGGTGAAGCTTTCTTT. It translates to CASSPGAGFGEAFF.

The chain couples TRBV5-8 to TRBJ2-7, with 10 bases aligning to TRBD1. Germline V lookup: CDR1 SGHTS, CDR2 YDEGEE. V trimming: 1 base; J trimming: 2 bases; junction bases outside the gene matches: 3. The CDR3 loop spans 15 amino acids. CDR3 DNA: TGTGCCAGCAGCTTGTTGGGACAGGGGACCTACGAGCAGTACTTC. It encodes CASSLLGQGTYEQYF. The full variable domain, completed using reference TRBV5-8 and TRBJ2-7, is EAGVTQSPTHLIKTRGQQATLRCSPISGHTSVYWYQQALGLGLQFLLWYDEGEERNRGNFPPRFSGRQFPNYSSELNVNALELEDSALYLCASSLLGQGTYEQYFGPGTRLTVT.